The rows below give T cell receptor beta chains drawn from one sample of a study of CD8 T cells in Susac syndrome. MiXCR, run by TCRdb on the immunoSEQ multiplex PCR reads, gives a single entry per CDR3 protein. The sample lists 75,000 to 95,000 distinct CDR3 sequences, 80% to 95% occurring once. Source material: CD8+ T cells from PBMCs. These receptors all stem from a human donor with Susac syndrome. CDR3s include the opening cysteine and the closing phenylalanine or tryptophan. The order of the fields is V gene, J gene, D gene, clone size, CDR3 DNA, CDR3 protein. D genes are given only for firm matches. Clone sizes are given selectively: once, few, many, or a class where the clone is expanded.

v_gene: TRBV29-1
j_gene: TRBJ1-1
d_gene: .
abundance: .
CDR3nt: TGCAGCGGGGGGTGGGGGAACACTGAAGCTTTCTTT
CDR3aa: CSGGWGNTEAFF

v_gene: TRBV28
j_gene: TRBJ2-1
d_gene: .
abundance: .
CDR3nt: TGTGCCAGCAGTTTAGGGAAGGCCCATGAGCAGTTCTTC
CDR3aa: CASSLGKAHEQFF

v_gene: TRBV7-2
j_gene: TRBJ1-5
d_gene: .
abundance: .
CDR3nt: TGTGCCAGTGCTACCTCCGGGCCCCAGCATTTT
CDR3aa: CASATSGPQHF

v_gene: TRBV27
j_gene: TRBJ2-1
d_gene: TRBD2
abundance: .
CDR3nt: TGTGCCAGCAGTTTAATGGCTAGCGGAAGTGGGAATGAGCAGTTCTTC
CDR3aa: CASSLMASGSGNEQFF

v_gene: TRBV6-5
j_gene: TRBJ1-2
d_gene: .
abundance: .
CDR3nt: TGTGCCAGCAGTTACAAGGGGCCAGGCTATGGCTACACCTTC
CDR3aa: CASSYKGPGYGYTF

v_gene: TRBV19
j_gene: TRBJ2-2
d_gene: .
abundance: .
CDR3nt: TGTGCCAGTAGTATATCCGTGTGGGACACCGGGGAGCTGTTTTTT
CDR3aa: CASSISVWDTGELFF

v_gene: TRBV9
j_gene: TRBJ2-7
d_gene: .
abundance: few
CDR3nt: TGTGCCAGCAGCGTAGGCGGGGGCTTGGACGAGCAGTACTTC
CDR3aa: CASSVGGGLDEQYF

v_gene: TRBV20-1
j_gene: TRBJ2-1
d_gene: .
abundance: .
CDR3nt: TGCAGTGCTTCCGACCCCGGACAGTACAATGAGCAGTTCTTC
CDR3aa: CSASDPGQYNEQFF

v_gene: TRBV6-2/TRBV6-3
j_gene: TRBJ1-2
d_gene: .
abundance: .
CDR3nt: TGTGCCAGCAGTTACTCGGACAACTATGGCTACACCTTC
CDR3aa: CASSYSDNYGYTF

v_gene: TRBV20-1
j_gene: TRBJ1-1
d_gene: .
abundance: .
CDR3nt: TGCAGTGCTGTGGGACGGACGGCGGCCCAGAACACTGAAGCTTTCTTT
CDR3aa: CSAVGRTAAQNTEAFF

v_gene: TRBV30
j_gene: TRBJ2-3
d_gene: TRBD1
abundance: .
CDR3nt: TGTGCCTGGAGTTCCACCGACAGGGCCCGCACAGATACGCAGTATTTT
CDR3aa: CAWSSTDRARTDTQYF

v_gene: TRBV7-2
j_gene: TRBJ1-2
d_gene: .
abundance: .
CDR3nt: TGTGCCAGCAGCGCTCGATTTAACAACTATGGCTACACCTTC
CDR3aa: CASSARFNNYGYTF

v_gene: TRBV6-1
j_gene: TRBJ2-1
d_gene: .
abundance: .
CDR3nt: TGTGCCAGCAGTCCCCGGTCGATCGGAGAACAGCAGTTCTTC
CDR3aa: CASSPRSIGEQQFF

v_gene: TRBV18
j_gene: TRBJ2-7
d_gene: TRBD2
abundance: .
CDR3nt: TGTGCCAGCTCATCTCCGGGAGGACTAGCGGGAGCAGGGTCCTACGAGCAGTACTTC
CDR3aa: CASSSPGGLAGAGSYEQYF

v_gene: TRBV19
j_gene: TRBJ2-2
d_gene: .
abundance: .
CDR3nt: TGTGCCAGTAGTCCGCCGGACAGAGCGAACACCGGGGAGCTGTTTTTT
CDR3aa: CASSPPDRANTGELFF

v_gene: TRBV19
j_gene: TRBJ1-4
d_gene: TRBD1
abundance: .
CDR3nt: TGTGCCAGTGGTACAGGGGTGACTAATGAAAAACTGTTTTTT
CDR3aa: CASGTGVTNEKLFF

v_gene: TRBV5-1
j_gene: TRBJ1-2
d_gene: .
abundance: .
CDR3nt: TGCGCCAGCAGCGAAGCCGGGGGTGGCTACACCTTC
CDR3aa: CASSEAGGGYTF

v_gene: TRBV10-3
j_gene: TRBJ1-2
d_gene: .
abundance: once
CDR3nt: TGTGCCATCAGTTCGACAGATAGAGGGGATGGCTACACCTTC
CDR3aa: CAISSTDRGDGYTF

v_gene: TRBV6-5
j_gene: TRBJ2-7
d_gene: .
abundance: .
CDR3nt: TGTGCCAGCAGCCAAGGGGCCGGGACCGTCTACGAGCAGTACTTC
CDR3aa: CASSQGAGTVYEQYF

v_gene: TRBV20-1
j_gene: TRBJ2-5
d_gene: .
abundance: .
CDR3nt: TGCAGTGCTAGCGGGAGTTTGTCGGAGACCCAGTACTTC
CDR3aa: CSASGSLSETQYF

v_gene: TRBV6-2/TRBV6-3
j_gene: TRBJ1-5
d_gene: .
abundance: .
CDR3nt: TGTGCCACCGATCGCAGGGAGGGTCAGCCCCAGCATTTT
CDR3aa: CATDRREGQPQHF

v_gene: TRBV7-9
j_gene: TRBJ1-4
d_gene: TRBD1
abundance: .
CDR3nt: TGTGCCAGCAGCGAACAGGGGGCTGGGGAAAAACTGTTTTTT
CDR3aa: CASSEQGAGEKLFF

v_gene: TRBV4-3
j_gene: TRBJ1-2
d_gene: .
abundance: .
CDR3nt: TGCGCCAGCAGCCAAGATTCCAGGGATGTAGGCTATGGCTACACCTTC
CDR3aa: CASSQDSRDVGYGYTF

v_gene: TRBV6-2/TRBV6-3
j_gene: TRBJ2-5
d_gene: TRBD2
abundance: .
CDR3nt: TGTGCCAGCAGTTACTCGATTCGCGGGAGAAGCGGAGAGACCCAGTACTTC
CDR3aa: CASSYSIRGRSGETQYF

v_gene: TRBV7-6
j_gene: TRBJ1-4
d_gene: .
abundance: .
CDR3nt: TGTGCCAGCAGCTCTCGAGGGCGGGTCCCCCGTAATGAAAAACTGTTTTTT
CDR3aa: CASSSRGRVPRNEKLFF

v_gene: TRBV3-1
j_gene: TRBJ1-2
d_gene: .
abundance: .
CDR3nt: TGTGCCAGCAGCCAAGATGCCCAGCTCTATGGCTACACCTTC
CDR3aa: CASSQDAQLYGYTF

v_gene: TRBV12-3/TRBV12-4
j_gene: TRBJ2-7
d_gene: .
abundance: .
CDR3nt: TGTGCCAGCAGTAAGACCGGGATATTCTACGAGCAGTACTTC
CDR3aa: CASSKTGIFYEQYF

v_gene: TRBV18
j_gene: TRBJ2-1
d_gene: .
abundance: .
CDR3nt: TGTGCCAGCTCACGGACGGACTACAATGAGCAGTTCTTC
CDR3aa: CASSRTDYNEQFF

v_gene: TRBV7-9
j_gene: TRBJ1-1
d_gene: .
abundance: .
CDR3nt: TGTGCCAGCAGCACATGGACGGGTGAAGCTTTCTTT
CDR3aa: CASSTWTGEAFF

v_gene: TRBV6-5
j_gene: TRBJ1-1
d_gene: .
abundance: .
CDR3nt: TGTGCCAGCAGTTGGGCAGGGTTGAACACTGAAGCTTTCTTT
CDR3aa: CASSWAGLNTEAFF

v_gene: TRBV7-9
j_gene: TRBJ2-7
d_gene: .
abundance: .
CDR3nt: TGTGCCAGCAGCGACCGGGATAATTCCTACGAGCAGTACTTC
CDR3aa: CASSDRDNSYEQYF

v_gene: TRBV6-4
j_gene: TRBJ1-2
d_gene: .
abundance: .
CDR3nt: TGTGCCAGCAGTGACTCGGGGGGGCTTCCCTATGGCTACACCTTC
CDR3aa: CASSDSGGLPYGYTF

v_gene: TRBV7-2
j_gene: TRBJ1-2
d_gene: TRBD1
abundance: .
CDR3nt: TGTGCCAGCAGCTCTAGGGGACAGGGAGAGGGCTACACCTTC
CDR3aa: CASSSRGQGEGYTF

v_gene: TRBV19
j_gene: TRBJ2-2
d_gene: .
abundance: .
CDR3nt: TGTGCCAGTAGTATCGCCCGGGGCGAATCCTCCGGGGAGCTGTTTTTT
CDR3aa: CASSIARGESSGELFF

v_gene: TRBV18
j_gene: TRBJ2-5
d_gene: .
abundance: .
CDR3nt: TGTGCCAGCTCACCACGTGGGAGTGAGACCCAGTACTTC
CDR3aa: CASSPRGSETQYF

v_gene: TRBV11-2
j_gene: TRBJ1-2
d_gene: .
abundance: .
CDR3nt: TGTGCCAGCAGCCTGGGGCCAGCTAACTATGGCTACACCTTC
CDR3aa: CASSLGPANYGYTF

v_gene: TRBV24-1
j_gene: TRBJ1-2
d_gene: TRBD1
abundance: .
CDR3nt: TGTGCCACCAGTGACCCCTTGAGGACAGGGCGGAATGGCTACACCTTC
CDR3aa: CATSDPLRTGRNGYTF

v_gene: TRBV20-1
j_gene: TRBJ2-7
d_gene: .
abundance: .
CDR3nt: TGCAGTGCTAGAGATCAGGGGCCCGAGCAGTACTTC
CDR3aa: CSARDQGPEQYF

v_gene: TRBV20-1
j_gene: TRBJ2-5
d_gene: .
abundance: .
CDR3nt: TGCAGTGTCAGTCAGGGGAGGCAAGAGACCCAGTACTTC
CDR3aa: CSVSQGRQETQYF

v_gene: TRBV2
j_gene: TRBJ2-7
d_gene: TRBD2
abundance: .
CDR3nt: TGTGCCACCGGCAACGGACTAGAGAACGAGCAGTACTTC
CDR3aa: CATGNGLENEQYF

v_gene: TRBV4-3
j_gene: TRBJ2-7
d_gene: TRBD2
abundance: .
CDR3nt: TGCGCCAGCAGCCAAGATCTGGGGGAACTAGCGGGCTCCTACGAGCAGTACTTC
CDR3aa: CASSQDLGELAGSYEQYF

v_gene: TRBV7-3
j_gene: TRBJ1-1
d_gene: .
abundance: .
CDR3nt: TGTGCCAGCAGCCCAGACCTGAACACTGAAGCTTTCTTT
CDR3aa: CASSPDLNTEAFF

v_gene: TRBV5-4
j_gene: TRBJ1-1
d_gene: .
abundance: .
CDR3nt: TGTGCCAGCAGCCGCAGGGGTAACACTGAAGCTTTCTTT
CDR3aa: CASSRRGNTEAFF

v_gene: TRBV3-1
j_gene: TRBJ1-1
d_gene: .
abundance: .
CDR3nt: TGTGCCAGCAGCCAAGATAAGGGACTATTTGAAGCTTTCTTT
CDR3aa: CASSQDKGLFEAFF

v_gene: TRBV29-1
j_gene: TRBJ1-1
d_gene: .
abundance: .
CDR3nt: TGCAGCGTTGAGGGACTCAGGGCCGGGGGGACTGAAGCTTTCTTT
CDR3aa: CSVEGLRAGGTEAFF

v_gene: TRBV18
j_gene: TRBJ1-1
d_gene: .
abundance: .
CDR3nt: TGTGCCAGCTCACCATCAGGGGTCCACACTGAAGCTTTCTTT
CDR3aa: CASSPSGVHTEAFF

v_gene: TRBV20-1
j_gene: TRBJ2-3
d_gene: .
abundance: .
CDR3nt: TGCAGTGCCCCAGGGGGGGCCACAGATACGCAGTATTTT
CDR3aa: CSAPGGATDTQYF

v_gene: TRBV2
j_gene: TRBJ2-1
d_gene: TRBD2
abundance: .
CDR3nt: TGTGCCTGCACCGGGACTAGCGGGTACAATGAGCAGTTCTTC
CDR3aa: CACTGTSGYNEQFF

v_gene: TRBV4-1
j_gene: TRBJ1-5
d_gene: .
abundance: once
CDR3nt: TGCGCCAGCAGCCACCCGTTCGGACACCTTAAAACCTATAGCAATCAGCCCCAGCATTTT
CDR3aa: CASSHPFGHLKTYSNQPQHF

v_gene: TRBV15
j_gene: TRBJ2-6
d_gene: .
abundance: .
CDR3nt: TGTGCCACCAGCAAACCCGAGGCTGGGGCCAACGTCCTGACTTTC
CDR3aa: CATSKPEAGANVLTF